This T cell receptor (beta chain) was retrieved from a study of blood T cell repertoires in COVID-19. Study background: Collection of acute and convalescent COVID-19 samples took place in the United States, Italy and Spain.

Study processing details: Reference gene primers were amplified, and this amplification served to estimate nucleated cell counts. Sequenced by immunoSEQ multiplex PCR; TCRdb stores in-frame clones only, minus some. Clonal size and the V and J genes are those of that table, whereas D and trimming came from the DNA. Of 40,000 to 65,000 clones listed, 70% to 85% are singletons. The germline V gene encodes CDR1 MNHNY and CDR2 SVGAGI (reference sequence). Trimming stripped 0 bases from V and 11 bases from J, with 13 bases between. There are 13 residues in the CDR3. V and J are TRBV6-6 and TRBJ1-1; D not certain. The sequenced sample was peripheral blood. The receptor's source is a human donor in a cohort sampled during active COVID-19. The CDR3 region is CASSYSTSAWAFF. The CDR3 DNA reads as TGTGCCAGCAGTTACTCGACTTCCGCCTGGGCTTTCTTT.